The 23 T cell receptor beta chains presented below share a single source sample, sequenced in a study of blood T cells in healthy people across ages. The second PCR ran roughly 7 to 12 cycles with a sample-barcoded 5' primer and J-beta primers. TCRdb re-derived calls from the 5' RACE reads in MiXCR, one entry per CDR3 protein. The sample lists over 1,500,000 distinct CDR3 sequences, roughly two fifths occurring once. The specimen was blood. The source is a human donor in good health.

The chain carries TRBV29-1 and TRBJ2-7, with D tentatively TRBD1 (6 bases). V shed 5 bases and J shed 6 bases, with 14 bases lying between them. Germline loops: CDR1 SQVTM, CDR2 ANQGSEA. The CDR3 sequence is 12 residues long. The CDR3 sequence is CSVLRGTSEQYF. CDR3 bases: TGCAGCGTTCTCAGAGGGACATCCGAGCAGTACTTC.

This clonotype was recorded a few times. The rearrangement joins TRBV7-2 to TRBJ2-5; D uncertain. CDR1 and CDR2 from the germline V gene are SGHTA and FQGNSA. Trimming took 2 bases from V and 2 from J, leaving 12 bases between them. This CDR3 is built from 15 residues. The CDR3 DNA is TGTGCCAGCAGCTTATATTTCGGGCCACAAGAGACCCAGTACTTC. Translation: CASSLYFGPQETQYF. The complete variable domain, with remaining parts taken from reference TRBV7-2 and TRBJ2-5, reads GAGVSQSPSNKVTEKGKDVELRCDPISGHTALYWYRQSLGQGLEFLIYFQGNSAPDKSGLPSDRFSAERTGGSVSTLTIQRTQQEDSAVYLCASSLYFGPQETQYFGPGTRLLVL.

The chain couples TRBV20-1 to TRBJ1-6, with TRBD1 matching 7 bases. V shed 3 bases, J shed 0 bases, and the junction held 5 bases outside the gene matches. The CDR3 is 16 amino acids. The germline CDR1 and CDR2 sequences are DFQATT and SNEGSKA (reference sequence). DNA of the CDR3: TGCAGTGCTAGCCCAGGGGGAAGCTCCTATAATTCACCCCTCCACTTT. This encodes CSASPGGSSYNSPLHF.

This chain links TRBV5-1 with TRBJ1-1, with a weak D call TRBD1 (6 bases). The CDR3 covers 16 residues. Germline V gene sequence: CDR1 SGHRS, CDR2 YFSETQ. V lost 0 bases, J lost 3 bases, and 15 bases lay in between. CDR3: CASSLATRGGDTEAFF. The CDR3 nucleotides read TGCGCCAGCAGCTTGGCCACTCGAGGGGGGGACACTGAAGCTTTCTTT.

This clonotype came up once. This rearrangement joins TRBV3-1 to TRBJ2-7; unclear D gene. Germline-derived CDR1 and CDR2 are LGHDT and YNNKEL (reference sequence). This CDR3 is built from 15 residues. The V gene lost 0 bases and the J gene lost 4 bases, with 13 bases spanning the gap. The CDR3 DNA reads TGTGCCAGCAGCCAAGACGCGATCTGGCCGTACGAGCAGTACTTC. This encodes CASSQDAIWPYEQYF.

This rearrangement joins TRBV5-6 to TRBJ1-1; no reliable D call. The CDR3 loop spans 15 amino acids. V was clipped by 1 base and J by 5 bases, with 15 bases between them. Germline V lookup: CDR1 SGHDT, CDR2 YYEEEE. The CDR3 coding sequence is TGTGCCAGCAGCTTGTATTCGGACGGAAGAACTGAAGCTTTCTTT. This gives the protein CASSLYSDGRTEAFF.

This clonotype was counted many times. The chain carries TRBV7-6 and TRBJ2-7; 10 bases fit TRBD2. V dropped 3 bases and J dropped 1; count of bases not matched to a gene: 12. Germline V gene lookup returns CDR1 SGHVS and CDR2 FNYEAQ. This CDR3 has 18 residues. This CDR3 reads CASSFSISGTSASYEQYF. As DNA, the CDR3 is TGTGCCAGCAGCTTCTCAATATCCGGGACTAGCGCTTCCTACGAGCAGTACTTC.

The rearrangement links TRBV20-1 to TRBJ2-7, with 7 bases matching TRBD1. Germline V lookup: CDR1 DFQATT, CDR2 SNEGSKA (reference sequence). The CDR3 loop spans 14 amino acids. Trimming took 1 base from V and 3 from J; bases not matched to a gene: 6. CDR3 residues: CSARAPQGIYEQYF. CDR3 DNA sequence: TGCAGTGCTAGAGCCCCACAGGGGATCTACGAGCAGTACTTC.

J is TRBJ2-7 and V is TRBV11-2; either TRBD1 or TRBD2 may supply D (5 bases each). The V gene's germline CDR1 is SGHAT and CDR2 FQNNGV. CDR3 length equals 14 residues. With 3 bases removed from V and 2 bases from J, the gap between germline ends came to 11 bases. CDR3 bases: TGTGCCAGCAGCTTCCCGGGACGGCCCTACGAGCAGTACTTC. Amino acids: CASSFPGRPYEQYF.

CDR3 sequence reads: CASSQVGAATYEQYF. The CDR3 DNA reads as TGTGCCAGCAGCCAAGTAGGGGCGGCAACCTACGAGCAGTACTTC. The rearrangement uses TRBV3-1 and TRBJ2-7, with D perhaps TRBD1 (5 bases). Trimming pared 1 base from V and 2 bases from J, leaving 12 bases between. CDR3 length: 15 residues. Germline CDR1 is LGHDT and CDR2 is YNNKEL (reference sequence).

The CDR3 bases are TGTGCCAGCAGCTTAGGGGACAGGGTGGGAGAGACCCAGTACTTC. It yields the protein CASSLGDRVGETQYF. The chain employs TRBV7-8 and TRBJ2-5, with 9 bases aligning to TRBD1. Germline CDR1 is SGHVS and CDR2 is FQNEAQ. Germline trimming cut 1 base from V and 4 bases from J; bases unmatched to any gene: 4. The CDR3 contains 15 residues.

The gene calls are TRBV6-2 or TRBV6-3 and TRBJ1-1; D is ambiguous. This CDR3 contains 13 residues. V lost 6 bases to trimming and J lost 1 base, with 9 bases between them. Germline V gives CDR1 MNHEY, CDR2 SVGEGT. CDR3 nucleotide sequence: TGTGCCAGCAGCATCGCCGGGAACACTGAAGCTTTCTTT. Amino acid sequence: CASSIAGNTEAFF.

V gene TRBV9 combines with J gene TRBJ2-7, with D possibly matching TRBD2 (5 bases). The CDR3 sequence is 15 residues long. Germline CDR1 SGDLS, CDR2 YYNGEE. Trimming shortened V by 0 bases and J by 3 bases, and 13 bases separated the two germline ends. CDR3 residues: CASSVGTSNNYEQYF. CDR3 DNA: TGTGCCAGCAGCGTAGGTACTAGTAATAACTACGAGCAGTACTTC.

V usage is TRBV7-9 and J usage is TRBJ1-2; 7 nucleotides line up with TRBD1. Germline loops: CDR1 SEHNR, CDR2 FQNEAQ (reference sequence). The trim removed 6 bases at V and 8 bases at J, leaving 9 bases unmatched. CDR3 size: 13 residues. The CDR3 region has the DNA TGTGCCAGCAGTGATACAGGGGTGGGAGGCTACACCTTC. Translating it yields CASSDTGVGGYTF. The full variable domain, completed using reference TRBV7-9 and TRBJ1-2, is DTGVSQNPRHKITKRGQNVTFRCDPISEHNRLYWYRQTLGQGPEFLTYFQNEAQLEKSRLLSDRFSAERPKGSFSTLEIQRTEQGDSAMYLCASSDTGVGGYTFGSGTRLTVV.

The V gene is TRBV7-2, the J gene TRBJ2-3, with 10 bases fitting TRBD2. V lost 6 bases, J lost 2 bases, and 11 bases stayed unmatched. This CDR3 contains 17 residues. Germline V gives CDR1 SGHTA, CDR2 FQGNSA. The DNA for the CDR3 is TGTGCCAGCAGACTAATTACGACTAGCGGGTCCACAGATACGCAGTATTTT. Amino acids: CASRLITTSGSTDTQYF.

This clonotype appeared a few times. The rearrangement joins TRBV20-1 to TRBJ1-5; TRBD1 is a possible D gene (6 bases). This CDR3 has 13 residues. Trimming took off 6 bases at V and 6 bases at J, with 15 bases between the two ends. Germline values: CDR1 DFQATT, CDR2 SNEGSKA (reference sequence). The CDR3 is CSAPDIQGQPQHF. The DNA for the CDR3 is TGCAGTGCCCCCGACATACAGGGTCAGCCCCAGCATTTT.

The chain recombines TRBV10-3 with TRBJ2-5; D may be TRBD1 or TRBD2 (6 bases each). CDR3 length equals 15 residues. Trimming cost V 0 bases and J 4 bases, with 12 bases left between them. Germline V gives CDR1 ENHRY, CDR2 SYGVKD. CDR3 DNA sequence: TGTGCCATCAGTGAGTCAGCCAGGGGAGGAGAGACCCAGTACTTC. It translates to CAISESARGGETQYF.

V gene TRBV7-8 combines with J gene TRBJ1-5; no definite D call. The ends were cut back, 4 bases at V and 3 bases at J, with 16 bases in the middle. The CDR3 is 16 amino acids. Per germline, CDR1 SGHVS and CDR2 FQNEAQ. CDR3 residues: CASSSGSPSSNQPQHF. The CDR3 DNA sequence: TGTGCCAGCAGCTCGGGTAGCCCTTCGTCCAATCAGCCCCAGCATTTT.

This clonotype was detected only a few times. The chain recombines TRBV12-3 or TRBV12-4 with TRBJ2-3; D might be TRBD2 (6 bases). CDR3 size: 14 residues. V was cut by 6 bases and J by 0 bases, with 10 bases left in between. CDR3 residues: CASSGSTSTDTQYF. In DNA, the CDR3 is TGTGCCAGCAGCGGGAGCACTAGCACAGATACGCAGTATTTT.

The chain combines TRBV7-2 with TRBJ2-1; D is uncertain. The CDR3 spans 13 residues. V lost 1 base and J lost 10, with 11 bases in between. Germline CDR1 is SGHTA and CDR2 is FQGNSA. CDR3 sequence (DNA): TGTGCCAGCAGCTTAGAGGTTCTCAAGGAGCAGTTCTTC. Translating gives CASSLEVLKEQFF.

This chain connects TRBV29-1 to TRBJ2-6; D call uncertain. V was clipped by 4 bases and J by 0 bases, with 13 bases between them. Germline lookup yields CDR1 SQVTM and CDR2 ANQGSEA. The CDR3 sequence is 16 residues long. The CDR3 nucleotides read TGCAGCGTTGCGGCAGGTCCCTCCTCTGGGGCCAACGTCCTGACTTTC. As protein: CSVAAGPSSGANVLTF.

CDR3: CAISDGSSYEQYF. Here the CDR3 DNA reads TGTGCCATCAGTGATGGGAGCTCCTACGAGCAGTACTTC. The genes are TRBV10-3 and TRBJ2-7; possible D gene TRBD2, 5 bases. Germline CDR1 and CDR2: ENHRY and SYGVKD. V lost 3 bases to trimming and J lost 0 bases, with 6 bases between them. The CDR3 spans 13 residues.

V is TRBV18 and J is TRBJ2-3; 7 nucleotides line up with TRBD1. The germline gives CDR1 KGHSH, CDR2 LQKENI. J lost 2 bases, V lost 8 bases, and 7 bases had no gene match. The CDR3 sequence is 14 residues long. The CDR3 here is CASSPQGPTDTQYF. CDR3 bases: TGTGCCAGCAGCCCACAGGGGCCCACAGATACGCAGTATTTT. Full variable domain (remainder filled in from reference TRBV18 and TRBJ2-3): NAGVMQNPRHLVRRRGQEARLRCSPMKGHSHVYWYRQLPEEGLKFMVYLQKENIIDESGMPKERFSAEFPKEGPSILRIQQVVRGDSAAYFCASSPQGPTDTQYFGPGTRLTVL.